Presented here are 5 T cell receptor beta chains from one specimen sequenced in a study of CD8 T cells in Susac syndrome. Reverse transcription used about 0.45 to 1 ug RNA and random hexamers. TCRdb called the immunoSEQ multiplex PCR reads again in MiXCR, with one record for every CDR3 protein. This repertoire shows about 210,000 distinct CDR3 sequences, 95% found once; its top ten account for roughly 0.09%. The specimen was CD4+ T cells from PBMCs. The receptors originated from a human donor with multiple sclerosis.

The chain uses TRBV2 and TRBJ1-5; D is uncertain. The CDR3 consists of 13 residues. The germline CDR1 and CDR2 sequences are SNHLY and FYNNEI. V lost 3 bases, J lost 6 bases, and 9 bases lay in between. CDR3 nucleotides: TGTGCCAGCAGTGATTCCCGGGGTCAGCCCCAGCATTTT. Translated, it gives CASSDSRGQPQHF.

The J gene is TRBJ2-2, the V gene TRBV28, with D possibly being TRBD1 (6 bases). This CDR3 contains 14 residues. The V gene's germline CDR1 is MDHEN and CDR2 SYDVKM. V lost 9 bases, J lost 4 bases, and 15 bases lay in between. The CDR3 reads CASLTGTSTGELFF. The CDR3, as DNA: TGTGCCAGTCTCACCGGGACATCCACCGGGGAGCTGTTTTTT.

This rearrangement joins TRBV14 to TRBJ2-1, with unresolved D. The CDR3 has 10 residues. V gave up 3 bases and J gave up 16 bases, with 10 bases separating them. The germline V gene encodes CDR1 SGHDN and CDR2 FVKESK. This CDR3 reads CASSQKKGFF. DNA of the CDR3: TGTGCCAGCAGCCAGAAAAAAGGATTCTTC.

The sample holds one count of this clonotype. The rearrangement joins TRBV29-1 to TRBJ2-2; D not resolved. Germline V gives CDR1 SQVTM, CDR2 ANQGSEA. The CDR3 sequence is 13 residues long. The V and J ends lost 4 bases and 3 bases respectively, with 9 bases between them. The CDR3 region has the DNA TGCAGCGTTGGTGCGTCTTACACCGGGGAGCTGTTTTTT. Its protein product is CSVGASYTGELFF.

The V call is TRBV7-2, the J call TRBJ2-5, with a weak D call TRBD1 (5 bases). The CDR3 length is 13 residues. Germline-derived CDR1 and CDR2 are SGHTA and FQGNSA. V dropped 5 bases and J dropped 5 bases, with 12 bases sitting between them. The CDR3 sequence is CASSRSTAETQYF. The CDR3 nucleotides are TGTGCCAGCAGCCGATCGACAGCGGAGACCCAGTACTTC.